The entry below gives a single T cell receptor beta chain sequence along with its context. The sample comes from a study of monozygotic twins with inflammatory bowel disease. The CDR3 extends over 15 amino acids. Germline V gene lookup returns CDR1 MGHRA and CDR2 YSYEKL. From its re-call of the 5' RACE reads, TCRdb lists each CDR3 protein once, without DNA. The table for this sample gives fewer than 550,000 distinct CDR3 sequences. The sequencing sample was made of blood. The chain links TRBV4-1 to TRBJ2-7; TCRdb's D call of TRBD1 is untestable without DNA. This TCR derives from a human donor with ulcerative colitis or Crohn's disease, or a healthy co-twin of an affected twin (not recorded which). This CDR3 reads CASSPLGQGLYEQYF.